The source of this T cell receptor beta chain is a study of blood T cell repertoires in COVID-19. Study overall: PBMCs, B-cell-depleted T cells, or T cells were the source of the cDNA or gDNA that made up the material.

Per the original methods: Reference gene primer amplification gave nucleated cell count estimates. TCRdb's table, derived via immunoSEQ multiplex PCR, lists solely in-frame clones and lacks some. From that table come the V and J calls and clone size; the DNA was used to work out D and trimming. The sample includes under 170,000 clones, approximately 86% of them seen just once. Germline values: CDR1 SGHVS, CDR2 FQNEAQ. J was trimmed by 1 base and V by 1 base; bases with no gene match: 8. This CDR3 region has 18 residues. The chain uses TRBV7-8 and TRBJ2-1; 9 bases align to TRBD2. The sequenced material came from peripheral blood. The source is a man aged 70 or older with acute or convalescent COVID-19. CDR3 coding DNA: TGTGCCAGCAGCTTAGAGGGCGGCGGGAGGGCATCCTACAATGAGCAGTTCTTC. Translated: CASSLEGGGRASYNEQFF.